This T cell receptor (beta chain) was sequenced in a study of blood T cells in healthy people across ages (dated by TCRdb to 2015 to 2017). Study-wide context: Template switching captured roughly one uniquely barcoded TCR beta cDNA molecule per two T cells in model experiments. Age-related changes in TCR beta repertoire diversity were measured in the study by deep sequencing normalized with unique cDNA molecular identifiers. Two additional independent replicas of 1 million unique cDNA reads from the same blood draw were analyzed for two donors (one aged 18 to 30 and one aged 80 or older). The donors were divided into four age groups: young (average around 15 years), middle-aged (approximately 39), aged (approximately 59) and long-lived (nearly 85). To avoid experimental bias, donors of different ages were distributed randomly across sequencing lanes. The full study reports these points: Observed TCR beta diversity per million T cells fell roughly linearly with age, and a significant reduction was already apparent by age around 40. The long-lived group showed more naive CD4+ T cells, fewer expanded clones and increased TCR diversity than the aged group, suggesting age selection. The CMV infection status of donors was not known, potentially confounding age-related changes in expanded clonotypes. There was a strong correlation between observed TCR beta diversity and the percentage of naive T cells measured by flow cytometry. Estimates of total diversity based on one million sequenced T cells were regarded as lower bounds and as underestimates. Conclusive comparison of naive and antigen-experienced compartments was prevented by the profiling of bulk unsorted PBMCs.

The receptor library was made with 5' RACE. Sequenced using an Illumina HiSeq 2500. A second PCR of about 6 to 12 cycles was run with a J-beta primer mix and a sample-barcoded 5' primer. A unique molecular identifier was introduced onto each TCR beta cDNA molecule by a template-switch 5' adaptor carrying 12 random nucleotides. Each sample yielded at least 3 million CDR3-containing paired-end reads. First-strand cDNA synthesis was performed from all RNA using the Mint cDNA synthesis kit, with priming by a TRBC-specific oligonucleotide. Following uracil-DNA glycosylase treatment, a first 18-cycle PCR with universal primers M1SS and BC2_uni_R was performed on all cDNA. The source study handled its data this way. Each sample was normalized by randomly selecting 1 million high-quality reads, each carrying a distinct molecular identifier. Instead of being binned into consensus sequences, reads that shared molecular identifiers were thrown out. MiTCR, run with a Q25 quality threshold and the strictest error-elimination algorithm, handled CDR3 identification, clonotype clustering and error correction. A nonparametric unseen species model with Euler transformation was used to estimate lower-bound total TCR beta diversity. TCRdb trimmed public reads at Q25 via fastp, called clones via MiXCR and kept in-frame beta chains. Each record represents a unique CDR3 protein, reported with the most common genes and DNA among its rows. What appears here as the V and J calls and clone size reflects TCRdb's work, not the paper's. This sample comprises over a million distinct CDR3 sequences, roughly 40% of them detected only once. The ten largest account for under 8% of the sample.

Donors were 30 to 45 systemically healthy Caucasian individuals from Russia aged roughly 6 to 95 years. Ten milliliters of peripheral blood were drawn from each donor into EDTA-treated Vacutainer tubes. Ficoll-Paque density-gradient centrifugation was used to isolate PBMCs, with at least 6.5 million per sample. Total RNA, at least 5 micrograms per sample, was extracted from PBMCs with Trizol reagent. Naive CD45RAhigh/CD27high T cell percentages were measured by flow cytometry on a PBMC aliquot from every donor. From V the trimming removes 4 bases and from J it removes 5 bases, while the gene matches leave 6 bases of the junction unaccounted for. Including cysteine and phenylalanine, the CDR3 has 15 amino acids. The read is trimmed to its CDR3 DNA, 45 bases read in frame from base 1. CDR1 and CDR2, looked up from the germline V gene, are LGHNA and YNFKEQ. Notes on this clonotype: The antigen it binds to is not known. Per-base quality was not reported, and no clone a single base away is much larger than it.

Sequences were obtained from blood. The clonotype was recovered from a woman aged 18-29 years in good health. The chain employs TRBV4-2 and TRBJ2-1; the central 9 bases match TRBD2. Read as DNA, the sequence is TGTGCCAGCAGCCTCTCTAGCGGGGCTAACAATGAGCAGTTCTTC. It translates as CASSLSSGANNEQFF.